The source of this T cell receptor (beta chain) is a study of blood T cell repertoires in COVID-19. On the study more broadly: The study drew acute and convalescent COVID-19 samples from the United States, Italy and Spain.

The CDR3 is made up of 16 amino acids. The V segment lost 0 bases and the J segment 5 bases; nucleotides outside the gene matches: 6. Germline CDR1 and CDR2: SGDLS and YYNGEE. Original data processing: Estimated nucleated cell counts came from reference gene primer amplification. Measured with immunoSEQ multiplex PCR; TCRdb has only the in-frame clones, and not every one. From that table come the V and J calls and clone size; the DNA was used to work out D and trimming. Of about 80,000 clones listed, approximately 82% are singletons. The receptor was isolated from a woman aged 70-85 years with acute or convalescent COVID-19. The material sequenced was peripheral blood. The chain carries TRBV9 and TRBJ2-5; TRBD2 agrees at 11 bases. Here the CDR3 DNA reads TGTGCCAGCAGCGTAGGTACTAGCGGGAGTACGGAGACCCAGTACTTC. It translates to CASSVGTSGSTETQYF.